The present T cell receptor beta chain was sequenced within a study of blood T cell repertoires in COVID-19. About the research overall: PBMCs, B-cell-depleted T cells, or T cells provided the cDNA or gDNA that made up the material.

TCRdb's table, derived via immunoSEQ multiplex PCR, lists solely in-frame clones and lacks some. The repertoire has more than 250,000 clones, around 88% of them found once; the top ten carry 0.95% to 1.5%. The age range of participants was about 18 to 90 years, with residence in 20 to 25 US areas. Trimming left V 6 bases short and J 4 bases short, with 9 bases between. The CDR3 runs to 12 residues. This clonotype was sampled from a woman aged 40 to 50 with acute COVID-19. Sequencing was performed on PBMCs or T cells enriched from blood (not recorded which). The rearrangement uses TRBV12-3 or TRBV12-4 and TRBJ1-1, with D tentatively TRBD1 (5 bases). CDR3 sequence (DNA): TGTGCCAGCAGATTGACAGCCACTGAAGCTTTCTTT. Its protein is CASRLTATEAFF.